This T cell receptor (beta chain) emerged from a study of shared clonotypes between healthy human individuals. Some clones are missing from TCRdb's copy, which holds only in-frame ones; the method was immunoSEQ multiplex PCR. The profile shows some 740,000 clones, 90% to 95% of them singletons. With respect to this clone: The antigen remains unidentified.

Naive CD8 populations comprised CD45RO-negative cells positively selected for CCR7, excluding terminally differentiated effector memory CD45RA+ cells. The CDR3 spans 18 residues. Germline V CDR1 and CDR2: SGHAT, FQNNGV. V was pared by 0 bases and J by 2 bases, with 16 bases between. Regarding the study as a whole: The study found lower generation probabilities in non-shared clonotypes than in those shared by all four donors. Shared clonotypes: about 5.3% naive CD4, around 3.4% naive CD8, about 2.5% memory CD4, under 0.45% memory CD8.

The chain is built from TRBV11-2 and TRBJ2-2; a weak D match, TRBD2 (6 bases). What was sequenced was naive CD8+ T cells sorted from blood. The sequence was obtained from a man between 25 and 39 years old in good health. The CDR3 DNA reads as TGTGCCAGCAGCTTAGAGATTAGCGGACTCCCTAACACCGGGGAGCTGTTTTTT. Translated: CASSLEISGLPNTGELFF.